The subject of this entry is one T cell receptor (beta chain). The data originate from a study of blood T cell repertoires in COVID-19. The method was immunoSEQ multiplex PCR; TCRdb's version includes in-frame clones alone and lacks a portion of them. The sample holds about 240,000 clones; 83% are singletons and the top ten take 3.6%. Sequenced material: PBMCs or T cells enriched from blood (not recorded which). This TCR was sampled from a woman between 40 and 55 years old who had been exposed to COVID-19.

The CDR3 DNA reads as TGTGCCAGCAGTTACGAGACTAGCGGGCTCCAAGAGACCCAGTACTTC. As protein: CASSYETSGLQETQYF. The chain recombines TRBV6-2 or TRBV6-3 with TRBJ2-5; TRBD2 matches 10 bases. Looked up from germline, CDR1 is MNHEY and CDR2 is SVGEGT. V trimming: 2 bases; J trimming: 1 base; junction bases outside the gene matches: 4. The CDR3 sequence is 16 residues long.